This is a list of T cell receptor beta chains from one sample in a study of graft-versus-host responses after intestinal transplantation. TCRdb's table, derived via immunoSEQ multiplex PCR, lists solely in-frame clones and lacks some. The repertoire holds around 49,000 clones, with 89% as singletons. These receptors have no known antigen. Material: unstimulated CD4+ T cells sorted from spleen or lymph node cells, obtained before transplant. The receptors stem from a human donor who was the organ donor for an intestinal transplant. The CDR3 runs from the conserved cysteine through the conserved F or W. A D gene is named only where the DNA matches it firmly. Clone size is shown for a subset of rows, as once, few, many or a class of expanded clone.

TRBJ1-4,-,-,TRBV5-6,TGTGCCAGCAGCTTACGGACAACTTTAAGGGCTAATGAAAAACTGTTTTTT,CASSLRTTLRANEKLFF
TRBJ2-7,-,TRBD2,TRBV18,TGTGCCAGCGCTAAACTAGCGCCTAACTACGAGCAGTACTTC,CASAKLAPNYEQYF
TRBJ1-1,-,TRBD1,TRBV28,TGTGCCAGCAGTTCCCGGACAGGGAGAGGGACTGAAGCTTTCTTT,CASSSRTGRGTEAFF
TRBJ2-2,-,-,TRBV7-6,TGTGCCAGCAGCTTAGGCTTACAGGGTCCCGGGGAGCTGTTTTTT,CASSLGLQGPGELFF
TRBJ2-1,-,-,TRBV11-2,TGTGCCAGCAGCTCAAGACAGTCCCCCGGCTATGAGCAGTTCTTC,CASSSRQSPGYEQFF
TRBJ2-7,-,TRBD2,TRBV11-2,TGTGCCAGCAGCTTAGGGCTAGCGGGAAGCTACGAGCAGTACTTC,CASSLGLAGSYEQYF
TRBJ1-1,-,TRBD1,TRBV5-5,TGTGCCAGCAGCCATGACAGGGGAGAGGGCGGAGCTTTCTTT,CASSHDRGEGGAFF
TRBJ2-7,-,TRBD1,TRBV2,TGTGCCAGCAGTCCCCGGGACAGAGCCTACGAGCAGTACTTC,CASSPRDRAYEQYF
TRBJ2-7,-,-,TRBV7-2,TGTGCCAGCAGCTTATTGGGCGGGACCTACGAGCAGTACTTC,CASSLLGGTYEQYF
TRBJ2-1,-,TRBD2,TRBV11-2,TGTGCCAGCAGCCTCCTAGCGGGACCGTACAATGAGCAGTTCTTC,CASSLLAGPYNEQFF
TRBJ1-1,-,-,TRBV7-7,TGTGCTAGCAGCGTTAAGCAGGGCACTGAAGCTTTCTTT,CASSVKQGTEAFF
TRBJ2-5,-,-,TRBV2,TGTGCCAGCAGTCTCCAAGAGACCCAGTACTTC,CASSLQETQYF
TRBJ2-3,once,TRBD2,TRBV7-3,TGTGCCAGCAGCGCCTCACTAGCGCCAGATACGCAGTATTTT,CASSASLAPDTQYF
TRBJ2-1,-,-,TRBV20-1,TGCAGTGCCGAACAGGGAAATGAGCAGTTCTTC,CSAEQGNEQFF
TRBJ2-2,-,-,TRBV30,TGTGCCTGGAGTGTACTAGGGAACACCGGGGAGCTGTTTTTT,CAWSVLGNTGELFF
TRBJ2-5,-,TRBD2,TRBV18,TGTGCCAGCTCACCGTCGGCGGGAGGGTCGGGGGAGACCCAGTACTTC,CASSPSAGGSGETQYF
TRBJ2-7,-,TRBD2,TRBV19,TGTGCCAGTAGCCCGGGAGGGCACCAGATCTACGAGCAGTACTTC,CASSPGGHQIYEQYF
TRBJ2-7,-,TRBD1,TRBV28,TGTGCCAGCACAGGGGGCTCCTACGAGCAGTACTTC,CASTGGSYEQYF
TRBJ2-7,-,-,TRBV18,TGTGCCAGCTCACCACCCGGGCAGGGGCTTCGCGAGCAGTACTTC,CASSPPGQGLREQYF
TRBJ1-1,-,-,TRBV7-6,TGTGCCAGCATTACAGGGCACCCTAAGAACACTGAAGCTTTCTTT,CASITGHPKNTEAFF
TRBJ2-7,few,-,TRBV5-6,TGTGCCAGCAGCTTGGGACAGCTAGGCCACGAGCAGTACTTC,CASSLGQLGHEQYF
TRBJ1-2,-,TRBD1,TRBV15,TGTGCCACCTCGAAGAGGGACAGGGGATATGGCTACACCTTC,CATSKRDRGYGYTF
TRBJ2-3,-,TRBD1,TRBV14,TGTGCCAGCAGTCACAGGGGTTCTTTCACAGATACGCAGTATTTT,CASSHRGSFTDTQYF
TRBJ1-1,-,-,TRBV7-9,TGTGCCAGCCGTCGCGGGTCCGGTGGCACTGAAGCTTTCTTT,CASRRGSGGTEAFF
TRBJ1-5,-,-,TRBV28,TGTGCCAGCAGTTTCGTCCGTTTCCTATTAAGGGGGGAGGGGTTGAATCAGCCCCAGCATTTT,CASSFVRFLLRGEGLNQPQHF
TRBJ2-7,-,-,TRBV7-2,TGTGCCAGCAGCTTAGGCGGATACGGCTACGAGCAGTACTTC,CASSLGGYGYEQYF
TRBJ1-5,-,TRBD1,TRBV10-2,TGCGCCAGCTGGCATCCGCCAGGGGGCAGCAATCAGCCCCAGCATTTT,CASWHPPGGSNQPQHF
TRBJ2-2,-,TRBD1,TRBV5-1,TGCGCCAGCAGCTCTTACAGGGGGCGCACCGGGGAGCTGTTTTTT,CASSSYRGRTGELFF
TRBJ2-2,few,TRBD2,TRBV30,TGTGCCTGGAGTATGGGGACTAGCGGGAACGGGGAGCTGTTTTTT,CAWSMGTSGNGELFF
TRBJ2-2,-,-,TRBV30,TGTGCCTGGAGTGTACAGCAGAACACCGGGGAGCTGTTTTTT,CAWSVQQNTGELFF
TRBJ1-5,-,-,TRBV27,TGTGCCAGCAGTTTATCGACAGGCAATCAGCCCCAGCATTTT,CASSLSTGNQPQHF
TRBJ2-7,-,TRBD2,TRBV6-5,TGTGCCAGCGGGCCTAGCGGACCTTACGAGCAGTACTTC,CASGPSGPYEQYF
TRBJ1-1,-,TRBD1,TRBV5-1,TGCGCCAGCAGCTCTGAGGACAGGCAGGGCACTGAAGCTTTCTTT,CASSSEDRQGTEAFF
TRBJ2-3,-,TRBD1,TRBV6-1,TGTGCCAGCAGTGAATTCAGGGGGACAGATACGCAGTATTTT,CASSEFRGTDTQYF
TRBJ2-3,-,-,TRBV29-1,TGCAGCCCCCAGATGGTCTCAGATACGCAGTATTTT,CSPQMVSDTQYF
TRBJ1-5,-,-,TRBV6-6,TGTGCCAGCACCACAGGGAACCCAAATCAGCCCCAGCATTTT,CASTTGNPNQPQHF
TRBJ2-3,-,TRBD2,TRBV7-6,TGTGCCAGCAGCCGACCGACTAGCGGGAGGCTCACAGATACGCAGTATTTT,CASSRPTSGRLTDTQYF
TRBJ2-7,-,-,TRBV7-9,TGTGCCAGCAGCCGGCCGGGGGAGCAGTACTTC,CASSRPGEQYF
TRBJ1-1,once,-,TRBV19,TGTGCCAGTAGCCAACCAACGGGGGTTGGCGCTGAAGCTTTCTTT,CASSQPTGVGAEAFF
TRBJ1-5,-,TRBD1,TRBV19,TGTGCCAGTAGTAGACAGGGGAATCAGCCCCAGCATTTT,CASSRQGNQPQHF
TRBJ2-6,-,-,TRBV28,TGTGCCAGCAGTTTATCAGGCCCTGGGGCCAACGTCCTGACTTTC,CASSLSGPGANVLTF
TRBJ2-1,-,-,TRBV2,TGTGCCAGCCTAGAAAGGCTGTTCAATGAGCAGTTCTTC,CASLERLFNEQFF
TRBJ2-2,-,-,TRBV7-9,TGTGCCAGCAGCCGGGAGAGCGGGGAGCTGTTTTTT,CASSRESGELFF
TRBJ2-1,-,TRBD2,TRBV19,TGTGCCAGTAGTTTCACTAGCGGCCAGAGGGATGAGCAGTTCTTC,CASSFTSGQRDEQFF
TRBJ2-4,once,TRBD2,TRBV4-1,TGCGCCAGCAGCCCCGGACTAGCGGGAGGGCCTGCCAAAAACATTCAGTACTTC,CASSPGLAGGPAKNIQYF
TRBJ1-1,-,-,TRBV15,TGTGCCACCAGCAGAGGGCAAATTTTGAACACTGAAGCTTTCTTT,CATSRGQILNTEAFF
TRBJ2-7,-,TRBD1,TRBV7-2,TGTGCCAGCAGCTTAGCATGGGGACAGGGCGGCTACGAGCAGTACTTC,CASSLAWGQGGYEQYF
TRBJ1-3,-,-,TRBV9,TGTGCCAGCAGCCCCCGGTCTAGCTCTGGAAACACCATATATTTT,CASSPRSSSGNTIYF
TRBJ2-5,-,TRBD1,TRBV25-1,TGTGCCAGCAGTGTTTCCGGGACAGGGCTTGAGACCCAGTACTTC,CASSVSGTGLETQYF
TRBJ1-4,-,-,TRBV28,TGTGCCAGCGGCGGGAATGAAAAACTGTTTTTT,CASGGNEKLFF